This passage covers 8 T cell receptor beta chains from one sample sequenced in a study of T cell changes during pregnancy in multiple sclerosis. Produced via immunoSEQ multiplex PCR; TCRdb's table is partial and in-frame only. The data contain tens of thousands of clones, about nine tenths of them singletons. This specimen consisted of peripheral blood, obtained in the second trimester of pregnancy. The receptors were gathered from a female donor in good health, enrolled as a control in a pregnancy study.

This chain links TRBV10-1 with TRBJ2-7, with 11 bases identical to TRBD2. The CDR3 is 19 amino acids. Losses at the gene ends were 4 bases for V and 0 bases for J; bases not matched to a gene: 14. Germline V gives CDR1 WNHNN, CDR2 SYGVQD (reference sequence). CDR3 sequence: CASSGPTSGIGISSYEQYF. CDR3 nucleotide sequence: TGCGCCAGCAGTGGCCCGACTAGCGGGATTGGAATTAGCTCCTACGAGCAGTACTTC.

The V and J genes are TRBV6-6 and TRBJ1-1, with TRBD1 identical over 7 bases. The CDR3 runs to 14 residues. The ends lost 4 bases at V and 4 bases at J; junction bases unmatched: 6. Per germline, CDR1 MNHNY and CDR2 SVGAGI (reference sequence). This chain's CDR3 is CASSFTGAATEAFF. In DNA, the CDR3 is TGTGCCAGCAGTTTCACAGGGGCTGCCACTGAAGCTTTCTTT.

This chain joins TRBV28 and TRBJ1-5; 9 bases line up with TRBD1. The CDR3 consists of 15 residues. Trimming at V came to 4 bases and at J to 4 bases, leaving 5 bases not matched to a gene. Germline loops: CDR1 MDHEN, CDR2 SYDVKM. The CDR3: CASSSPGTGNQPQHF. The CDR3 DNA is TGTGCCAGCAGTTCTCCCGGGACAGGGAATCAGCCCCAGCATTTT.

Only one count was recorded for this clone. The J gene is TRBJ1-6, the V gene TRBV27; TRBD1 matches at 11 bases. The CDR3 extends over 18 amino acids. The germline CDR1 and CDR2 sequences are MNHEY and SMNVEV (reference sequence). Unmatched junction bases numbered 9, after V lost 4 bases and J lost 4 bases. The CDR3 sequence: CASSSRTGGIGYNSPLHF. CDR3 sequence (DNA): TGTGCCAGCAGTTCAAGGACAGGGGGCATTGGATATAATTCACCCCTCCACTTT.

The chain joins TRBV29-1 to TRBJ1-2; 10 positions agree with TRBD1. Trimming removed 4 bases from V and 7 bases from J; junction bases left unmatched: 3. Germline CDR1 SQVTM, CDR2 ANQGSEA. The CDR3 sequence is 12 residues long. The CDR3 coding sequence is TGCAGCGTTGGGGACAGGGGTAGTGGCTACACCTTC. Its protein is CSVGDRGSGYTF.

The chain joins TRBV11-2 to TRBJ1-2, with D perhaps TRBD1 (5 bases). This CDR3 spans 13 amino acids. Germline V gene lookup returns CDR1 SGHAT and CDR2 FQNNGV. Between the trimmed V and J ends, which lost 5 bases and 4 bases, there was a span of 11 bases. In DNA, the CDR3 is TGTGCCAGCAGCCCGGGACTGAGCTATGGCTACACCTTC. It encodes CASSPGLSYGYTF.

The J gene is TRBJ2-5, the V gene TRBV4-1, with a tentative D call TRBD1 (5 bases). Per germline, CDR1 MGHRA and CDR2 YSYEKL. This CDR3 spans 13 amino acids. With 4 bases removed from V and 4 bases from J, the gap between germline ends came to 10 bases. CDR3 sequence (DNA): TGCGCCAGCAGCCTGGGGCCAGTAGAGACCCAGTACTTC. Translating gives CASSLGPVETQYF.

The gene calls are TRBV9 and TRBJ1-2; TRBD1 matches at 7 bases. CDR1 and CDR2 from the germline V gene are SGDLS and YYNGEE. The trim removed 4 bases at V and 0 bases at J, leaving 9 bases unmatched. This CDR3 has 16 residues. CDR3 DNA sequence: TGTGCCAGCAGCCCCCGTACAGGGGAGACTAACTATGGCTACACCTTC. Translated: CASSPRTGETNYGYTF.